This entry features one T cell receptor (beta chain) sequence. The antigen it binds to is not known. Base qualities are missing; no much larger clone stands one base away. This specimen comes from a study of T cell changes during pregnancy in multiple sclerosis (dated by TCRdb to about 2019). Describing the broader study: Changes in the T cell repertoire over the course of pregnancy were examined in this study in women with multiple sclerosis.

To prepare the library, the immunoSEQ multiplex PCR assay was applied. TCRdb mirrors the immuneACCESS table, restricted to in-frame sequences. Some clones are absent from its copies; in checked studies, under half trace to an unresolved V gene, and the reason for the others is unknown. The sample table holds tens of thousands of clones, of which around 94% were seen once. Clones ranked in the top ten supply about 2.5% of the sample. From V the trimming removes 4 bases and from J it removes 4 bases, while the gene matches leave 8 bases of the junction unaccounted for. Inclusive of the bounding cysteine and phenylalanine, the CDR3 is 16 residues long. Only the CDR3 DNA stays, 48 bases, in frame from base 1. From a lookup of the germline V gene, CDR1 and CDR2 are SGHTA and FQGNSA.

Specimen: peripheral blood, collected in the third trimester of pregnancy. The receptor was derived from a female donor in good health, enrolled as a control in a pregnancy study. The chain is made from TRBV7-2 and TRBJ2-2, with TRBD2 identical over 8 junction bases. The bases read TGTGCCAGCAGCTACCTTGACGGGGGGGTCACCGGGGAGCTGTTTTTT. This gives the protein CASSYLDGGVTGELFF.